Detailed here is one T cell receptor (beta chain). Its antigen remains unknown. This specimen comes from a study of shared clonotypes between healthy human individuals. Study-wide background: There were three CD4 naive, three CD4 memory, two CD8 naive and one CD8 memory plates per donor. Study-level points and caveats: Unshared clonotypes carried lower generation probabilities than those common to all four donors.

The CDR3 totals 14 residues. From germline, CDR1 is SGHRS and CDR2 YFSETQ. V shed 6 bases and J shed 5 bases, with 17 bases lying between them. Under the authors' procedure: Without quality scores, immunoSEQ junctional reads could not be filtered like full-length reads. TCRdb keeps only in-frame clones here, not all; method: immunoSEQ multiplex PCR. The DNA gave D and trimming, while V, J and clone size come from that table. The profile shows approximately 1.5 million clones, 98% to 99% of them singletons. V is TRBV5-1 and J is TRBJ2-5, with D tentatively TRBD2 (5 bases). The specimen was naive CD4+ T cells sorted from blood. The subset here: CD45RA+ positively selected. This clonotype was sampled from a man aged 25 to 40 in good health. As DNA, the CDR3 is TGCGCCAGCACCCAGCCCGAGGGTGACGAGACCCAGTACTTC. Protein sequence: CASTQPEGDETQYF.